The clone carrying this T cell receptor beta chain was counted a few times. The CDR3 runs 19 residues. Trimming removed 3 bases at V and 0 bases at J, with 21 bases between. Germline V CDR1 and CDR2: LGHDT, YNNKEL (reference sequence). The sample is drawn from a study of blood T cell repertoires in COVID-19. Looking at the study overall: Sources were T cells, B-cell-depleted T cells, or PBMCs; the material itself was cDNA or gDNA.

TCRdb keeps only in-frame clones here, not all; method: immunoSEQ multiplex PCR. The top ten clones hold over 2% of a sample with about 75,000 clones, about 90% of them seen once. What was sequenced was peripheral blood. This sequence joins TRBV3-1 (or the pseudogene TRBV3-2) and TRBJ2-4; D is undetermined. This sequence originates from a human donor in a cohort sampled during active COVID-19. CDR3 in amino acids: CASSHKTVNYPSAKNIQYF. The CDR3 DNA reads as TGTGCCAGCAGCCACAAGACGGTGAACTACCCGTCAGCCAAAAACATTCAGTACTTC.